The following is a T cell receptor (beta chain) sequence with its context. This specimen comes from a study of blood T cells in healthy people across ages. With a J-beta primer mix and a sample-barcoded 5' primer, a second PCR ran 7 to 11 cycles. TCRdb re-derived calls from the 5' RACE reads in MiXCR, one entry per CDR3 protein. The sample has hundreds of thousands of distinct CDR3 sequences; 58% are singletons. Losses at the gene ends were 1 base for V and 6 bases for J; bases not matched to a gene: 8. CDR3 length equals 16 residues. Germline CDR1 is SNHLY and CDR2 is FYNNEI. The V gene is TRBV2, the J gene TRBJ2-2; 7 bases agree with TRBD1. This receptor was obtained from a man aged 30 to 39 in good health. The sample consisted of blood. In nucleotides, the CDR3 is TGTGCCAGCAGTGAAGAGGGGGCTGATCCCCCCGGGGAGCTGTTTTTT. It is translated as CASSEEGADPPGELFF.